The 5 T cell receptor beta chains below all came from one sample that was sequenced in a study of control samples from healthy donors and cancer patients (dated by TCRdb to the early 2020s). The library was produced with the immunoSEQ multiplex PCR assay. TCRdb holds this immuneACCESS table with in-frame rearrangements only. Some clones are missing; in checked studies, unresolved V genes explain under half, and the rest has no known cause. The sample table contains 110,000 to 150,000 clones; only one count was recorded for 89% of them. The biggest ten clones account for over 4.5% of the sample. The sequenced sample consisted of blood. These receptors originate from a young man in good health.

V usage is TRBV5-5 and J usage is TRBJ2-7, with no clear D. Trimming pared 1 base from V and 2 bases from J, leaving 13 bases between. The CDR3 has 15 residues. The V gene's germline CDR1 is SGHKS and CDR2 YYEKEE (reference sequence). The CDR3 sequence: CASSLYVGITYEQYF. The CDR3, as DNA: TGTGCCAGCAGCTTGTATGTAGGAATTACCTACGAGCAGTACTTC.

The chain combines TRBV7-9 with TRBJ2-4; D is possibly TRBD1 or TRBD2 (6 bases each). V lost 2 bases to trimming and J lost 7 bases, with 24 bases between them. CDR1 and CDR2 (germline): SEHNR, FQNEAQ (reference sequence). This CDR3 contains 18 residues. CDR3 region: CASSLLGSGGGMGNIQYF. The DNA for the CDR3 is TGTGCCAGCAGCTTACTAGGCTCCGGAGGGGGGATGGGGAACATTCAGTACTTC. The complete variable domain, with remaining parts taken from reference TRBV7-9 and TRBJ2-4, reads DTGVSQNPRHKITKRGQNVTFRCDPISEHNRLYWYRQTLGQGPEFLTYFQNEAQLEKSRLLSDRFSAERPKGSFSTLEIQRTEQGDSAMYLCASSLLGSGGGMGNIQYFGAGTRLSVL.

CDR3 nucleotide sequence: TGTGCCAGCAGCTTAGAGGGCCCAACTGATACGCAGTATTTT. Translation: CASSLEGPTDTQYF. The chain links TRBV7-3 to TRBJ2-3; a possible D gene is TRBD2 (5 bases). The CDR3 runs to 14 residues. The V gene's germline CDR1 is SGHTA and CDR2 FQGTGA. V was cut by 2 bases and J by 6 bases, with 12 bases left in between. The whole variable domain, filled in from reference TRBV7-3 and TRBJ2-3, reads GAGVSQTPSNKVTEKGKYVELRCDPISGHTALYWYRQSLGQGPEFLIYFQGTGAADDSGLPNDRFFAVRPEGSVSTLKIQRTERGDSAVYLCASSLEGPTDTQYFGPGTRLTVL.

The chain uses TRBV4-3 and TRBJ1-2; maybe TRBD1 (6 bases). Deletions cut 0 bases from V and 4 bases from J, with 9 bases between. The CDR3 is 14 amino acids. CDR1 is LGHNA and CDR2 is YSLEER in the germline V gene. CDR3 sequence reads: CASSQEDSSYGYTF. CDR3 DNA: TGCGCCAGCAGCCAAGAGGACAGCTCCTATGGCTACACCTTC.

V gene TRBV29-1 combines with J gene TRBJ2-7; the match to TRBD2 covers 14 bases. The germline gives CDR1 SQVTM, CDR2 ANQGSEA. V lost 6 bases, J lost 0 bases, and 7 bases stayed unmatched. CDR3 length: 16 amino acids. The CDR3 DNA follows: TGCAGCGTCCGGACTAGCGGGAGGAGCTTCTCCTACGAGCAGTACTTC. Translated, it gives CSVRTSGRSFSYEQYF.